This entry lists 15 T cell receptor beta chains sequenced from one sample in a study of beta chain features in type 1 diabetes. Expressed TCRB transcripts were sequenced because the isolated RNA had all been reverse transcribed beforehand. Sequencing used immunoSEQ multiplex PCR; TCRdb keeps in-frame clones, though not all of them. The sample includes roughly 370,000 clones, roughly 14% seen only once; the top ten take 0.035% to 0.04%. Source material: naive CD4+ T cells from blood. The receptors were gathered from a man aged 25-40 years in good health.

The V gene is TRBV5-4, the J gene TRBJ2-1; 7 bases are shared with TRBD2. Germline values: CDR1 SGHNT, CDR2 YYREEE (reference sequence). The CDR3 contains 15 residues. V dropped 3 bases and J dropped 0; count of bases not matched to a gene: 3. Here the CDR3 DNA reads TGTGCCAGCAGCTCACTAGCGCCCTCCTACAATGAGCAGTTCTTC. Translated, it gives CASSSLAPSYNEQFF.

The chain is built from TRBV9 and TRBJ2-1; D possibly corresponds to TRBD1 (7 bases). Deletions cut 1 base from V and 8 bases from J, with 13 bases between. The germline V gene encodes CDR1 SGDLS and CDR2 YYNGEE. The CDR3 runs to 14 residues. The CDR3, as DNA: TGTGCCAGCAGCGTATGGACAGGAGGGGATGAGCAGTTCTTC. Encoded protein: CASSVWTGGDEQFF.

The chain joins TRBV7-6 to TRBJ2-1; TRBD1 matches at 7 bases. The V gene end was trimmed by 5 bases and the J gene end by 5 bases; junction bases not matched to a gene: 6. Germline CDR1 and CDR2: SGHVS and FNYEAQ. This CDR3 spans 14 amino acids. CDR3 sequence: CASSLNRGHNEQFF. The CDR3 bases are TGTGCCAGCAGCCTGAACAGGGGCCACAATGAGCAGTTCTTC.

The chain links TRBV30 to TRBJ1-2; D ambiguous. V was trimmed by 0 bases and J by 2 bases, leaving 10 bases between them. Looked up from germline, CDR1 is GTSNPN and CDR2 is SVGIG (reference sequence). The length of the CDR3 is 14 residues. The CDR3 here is CAWSVWRSNYGYTF. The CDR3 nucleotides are TGTGCCTGGAGTGTGTGGCGGTCCAACTATGGCTACACCTTC.

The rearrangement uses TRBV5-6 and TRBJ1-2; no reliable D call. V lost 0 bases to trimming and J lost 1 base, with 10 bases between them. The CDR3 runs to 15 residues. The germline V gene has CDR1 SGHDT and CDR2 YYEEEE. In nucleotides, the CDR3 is TGTGCCAGCAGCTTGGTTGGGAGAAATAACTATGGCTACACCTTC. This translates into CASSLVGRNNYGYTF.

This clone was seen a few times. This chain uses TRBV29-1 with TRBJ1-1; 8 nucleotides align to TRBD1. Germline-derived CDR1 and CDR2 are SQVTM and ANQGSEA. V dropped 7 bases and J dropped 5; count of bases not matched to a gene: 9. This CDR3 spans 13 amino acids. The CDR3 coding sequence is TGCAGCGCTCGGACAGGGATGGTTACTGAAGCTTTCTTT. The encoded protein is CSARTGMVTEAFF.

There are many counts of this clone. The CDR3 reads CAWGDNEQFF. The CDR3 DNA sequence: TGTGCCTGGGGCGACAATGAGCAGTTCTTC. The rearrangement links TRBV30 to TRBJ2-1; D gene unclear. Germline V lookup: CDR1 GTSNPN, CDR2 SVGIG (reference sequence). There are 10 residues in the CDR3. V lost 5 bases and J lost 5, with 4 bases in between.

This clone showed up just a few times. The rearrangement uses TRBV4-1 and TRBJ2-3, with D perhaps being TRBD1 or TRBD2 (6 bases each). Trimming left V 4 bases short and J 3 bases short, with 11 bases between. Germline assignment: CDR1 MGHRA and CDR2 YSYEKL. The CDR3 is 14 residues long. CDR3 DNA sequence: TGCGCCAGCAGCCTGTCGGGGGCTACAGATACGCAGTATTTT. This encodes CASSLSGATDTQYF.

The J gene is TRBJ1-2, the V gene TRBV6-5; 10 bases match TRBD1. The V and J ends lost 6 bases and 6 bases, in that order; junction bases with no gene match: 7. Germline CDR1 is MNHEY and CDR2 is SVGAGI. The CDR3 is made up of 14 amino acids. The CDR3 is CASSRGTGAHGYTF. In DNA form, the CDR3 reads TGTGCCAGCAGCCGCGGGACAGGGGCGCATGGCTACACCTTC.

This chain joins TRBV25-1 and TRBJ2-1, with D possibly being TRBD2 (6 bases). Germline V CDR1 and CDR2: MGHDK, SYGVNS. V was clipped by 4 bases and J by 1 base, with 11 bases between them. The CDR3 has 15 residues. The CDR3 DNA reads TGTGCCAGCAGTGGGGGCGGGGCTTCCTACAATGAGCAGTTCTTC. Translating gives CASSGGGASYNEQFF.

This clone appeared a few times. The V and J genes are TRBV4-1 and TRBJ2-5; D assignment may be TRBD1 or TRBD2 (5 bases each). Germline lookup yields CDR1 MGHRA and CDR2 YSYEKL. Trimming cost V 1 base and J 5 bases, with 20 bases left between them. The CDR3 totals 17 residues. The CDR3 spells CASSQGASLRPGETQYF. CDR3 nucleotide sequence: TGCGCCAGCAGCCAAGGAGCTAGCCTCCGCCCAGGGGAGACCCAGTACTTC.

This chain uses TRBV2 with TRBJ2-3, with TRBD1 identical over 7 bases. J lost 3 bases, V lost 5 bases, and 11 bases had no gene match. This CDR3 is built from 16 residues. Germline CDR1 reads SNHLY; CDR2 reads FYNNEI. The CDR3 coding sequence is TGTGCCAGCAGTTTCTCACGACAGGGCTTAACAGATACGCAGTATTTT. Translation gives CASSFSRQGLTDTQYF. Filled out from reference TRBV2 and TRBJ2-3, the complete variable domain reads EPEVTQTPSHQVTQMGQEVILRCVPISNHLYFYWYRQILGQKVEFLVSFYNNEISEKSEIFDDQFSVERPDGSNFTLKIRSTKLEDSAMYFCASSFSRQGLTDTQYFGPGTRLTVL.

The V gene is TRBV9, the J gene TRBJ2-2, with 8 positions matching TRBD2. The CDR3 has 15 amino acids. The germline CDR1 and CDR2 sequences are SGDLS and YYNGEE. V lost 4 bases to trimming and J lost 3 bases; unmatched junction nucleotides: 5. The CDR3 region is CASSRGGSDTGELFF. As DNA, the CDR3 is TGTGCCAGCAGCCGGGGGGGCAGTGACACCGGGGAGCTGTTTTTT.

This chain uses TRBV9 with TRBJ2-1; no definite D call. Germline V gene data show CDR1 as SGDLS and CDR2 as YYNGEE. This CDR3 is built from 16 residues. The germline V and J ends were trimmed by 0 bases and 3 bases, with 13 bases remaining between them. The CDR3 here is CASSVGAGRLYNEQFF. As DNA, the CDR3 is TGTGCCAGCAGCGTAGGGGCAGGACGGCTCTACAATGAGCAGTTCTTC.

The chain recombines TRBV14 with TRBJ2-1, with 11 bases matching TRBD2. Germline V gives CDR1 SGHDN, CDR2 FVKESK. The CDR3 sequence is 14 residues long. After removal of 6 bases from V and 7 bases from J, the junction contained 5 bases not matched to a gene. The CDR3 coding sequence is TGTGCCAGCAGATATAGCGGGGGGGCTAATGAGCAGTTCTTC. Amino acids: CASRYSGGANEQFF.